Reported below is one T cell receptor beta chain. TCRB transcripts that were expressed got sequenced, as all of the isolated RNA had been reverse transcribed. Sequencing used immunoSEQ multiplex PCR; TCRdb keeps in-frame clones, though not all of them. Of roughly 450,000 clones in the sample, roughly 11% are singletons; the top ten hold over 0.035%. This sample is part of a study of beta chain features in type 1 diabetes. Germline CDR1 SEHNR, CDR2 FQNEAQ (reference sequence). The CDR3 has 13 amino acids. Between the trimmed V and J ends, which lost 1 base and 7 bases, there was a span of 11 bases. This sequence was found in a young woman in good health. Sequenced: naive CD4+ T cells from blood. The chain joins TRBV7-9 to TRBJ2-7; no clear D gene. CDR3 residues: CASSLGVVGEQYV. The CDR3 nucleotides read TGTGCCAGCAGCTTAGGTGTAGTCGGAGAGCAGTACGTC.